This T cell receptor beta chain was sequenced in a study of blood T cell repertoires in COVID-19. Study summary: Samples representing acute and convalescent COVID-19 were sourced from the United States, Italy and Spain. PBMCs, B-cell-depleted T cells, or T cells were the source of the cDNA or gDNA that made up the material.

The CDR3 sequence is 15 residues long. Trimming removed 1 base from V and 1 base from J, with 8 bases in between. Germline values: CDR1 SGDLS, CDR2 YYNGEE. Methods used by the authors: Nucleated cell counts were estimated from reference gene primer amplification. TCRdb keeps only in-frame clones here, not all; method: immunoSEQ multiplex PCR. V, J and clone size are taken as reported in that table, and D and trimming were inferred from the DNA itself. The data hold tens of thousands of clones, with roughly 83% observed a single time. Sequenced sample: peripheral blood. The chain links TRBV9 to TRBJ1-4, with D uncertain. The receptor comes from a man aged 45 to 65 with active COVID-19. The CDR3 region is CASSVTAGTNEKLFF. Here the CDR3 DNA reads TGTGCCAGCAGCGTAACGGCGGGAACTAATGAAAAACTGTTTTTT.